The source of this TCR beta chain is a study of sequential checkpoint blockade in melanoma. Study details: Around 90 pretreatment tumor DNA samples were TCRβ immunosequenced. Matched biopsies came pretreatment and at week 13 for some 22 patients. Study observations and caveats: Response in arm A was associated with pretreatment TIL clonality. Rising tumor T-cell fraction and clonality meant about 30 times likelier benefit.

In the case of this clone: The antigen is undetermined.

The protocol was immunoSEQ multiplex PCR, while the TCRdb copy is restricted to in-frame clones and leaves out a portion. The sample contains roughly 36,000 clones, roughly a third of which appear only once. Treatment described: randomized to nivolumab then ipilimumab (arm A) or the reverse (arm B). This CDR3 contains 14 residues. Germline V gene sequence: CDR1 LNHDA, CDR2 SQIVND (reference sequence). Trimming shortened V by 0 bases and J by 4 bases, and 9 bases separated the two germline ends. This TCR was recovered from a human donor with melanoma. The sequencing used tumor tissue (inferred from file names), collected from a patient given nivolumab and ipilimumab in sequence. The chain combines TRBV19 with TRBJ1-2; perhaps TRBD1 as D (5 bases). Here the CDR3 DNA reads TGTGCCAGTAGTATAGAAGCCGGGACCTATGGCTACACCTTC. Its protein is CASSIEAGTYGYTF.